The next 28 T cell receptor beta chains were all read from a single sample in a study of cytomegalovirus exposure and HLA in healthy donors. Amplification used 60 Vbeta primers and 13 Jbeta primers. Using immunoSEQ multiplex PCR, the repertoire was profiled, and TCRdb retains in-frame clones only, with some absent. The data show around 130,000 clones, about three fifths seen once. Sequencing was carried out using PBMCs. The receptors originated from a woman aged 40 to 50 in good health and CMV-seropositive.

Judged by abundance, this clone is medium-sized. This chain joins TRBV6-4 and TRBJ2-5, with 11 bases lining up with TRBD2. The CDR3 runs to 15 residues. The V and J ends lost 2 bases and 4 bases, in that order; junction bases with no gene match: 3. The germline V gene encodes CDR1 MRHNA and CDR2 SNTAGT. CDR3 loop: CASSDTSGSGETQYF. CDR3 in DNA: TGTGCCAGCAGTGACACTAGCGGGAGCGGAGAGACCCAGTACTTC.

The rearrangement joins TRBV19 to TRBJ2-2, with 8 bases aligning to TRBD2. The CDR3 extends over 17 amino acids. Germline CDR1 is LNHDA and CDR2 is SQIVND (reference sequence). Germline trimming cut 7 bases from V and 4 bases from J; bases unmatched to any gene: 14. The CDR3 sequence is CASKGAGGGSATGELFF. The CDR3 region has the DNA TGTGCCAGTAAAGGGGCGGGCGGGGGGTCAGCCACCGGGGAGCTGTTTTTT.

The chain couples TRBV28 to TRBJ1-1; 7 nucleotides line up with TRBD1. The CDR3 consists of 15 residues. Germline V gene lookup returns CDR1 MDHEN and CDR2 SYDVKM. Trimming took 6 bases from V and 1 from J; bases not matched to a gene: 8. The chain's CDR3 is CASSSVTGTNTEAFF. CDR3 coding DNA: TGTGCCAGCAGCTCCGTGACAGGGACGAACACTGAAGCTTTCTTT. Combining the CDR3 with reference TRBV28 and TRBJ1-1 gives the whole variable domain DVKVTQSSRYLVKRTGEKVFLECVQDMDHENMFWYRQDPGLGLRLIYFSYDVKMKEKGDIPEGYSVSREKKERFSLILESASTNQTSMYLCASSSVTGTNTEAFFGQGTRLTVV.

CDR3 in DNA: TGTGCCAGCAGTCCGACAGGGTCTCTGAACACTGAAGCTTTCTTT. This translates into CASSPTGSLNTEAFF. V usage is TRBV27 and J usage is TRBJ1-1, with 7 bases matching TRBD1. The germline V gene encodes CDR1 MNHEY and CDR2 SMNVEV (reference sequence). The CDR3 loop spans 15 amino acids. V trimming: 5 bases; J trimming: 0 bases; junction bases outside the gene matches: 6.

The rearrangement joins TRBV14 to TRBJ1-2, with TRBD1 identical over 9 bases. V shed 4 bases and J 8 bases; nucleotides not matched to a gene: 2. Germline-derived CDR1 and CDR2 are SGHDN and FVKESK. This CDR3 is built from 12 residues. Here the CDR3 DNA reads TGTGCCAGCAGCCCGGGACAGGGAGGCTACACCTTC. This encodes CASSPGQGGYTF.

This rearrangement joins TRBV19 to TRBJ2-3; tentative D call: TRBD2 (6 bases). The V gene lost 3 bases and the J gene lost 9 bases, with 7 bases spanning the gap. The CDR3 spans 11 residues. Germline V gives CDR1 LNHDA, CDR2 SQIVND (reference sequence). The CDR3 DNA is TGTGCCAGTAGTATTGGAGGGACGCAGTATTTT. Protein: CASSIGGTQYF.

The genes are TRBV7-2 and TRBJ2-1; 9 nucleotides line up with TRBD1. V lost 5 bases, J lost 9 bases, and 5 bases stayed unmatched. From germline, CDR1 is SGHTA and CDR2 FQGNSA. The CDR3 is made up of 13 amino acids. The CDR3 reads CASSLRQGGEQFF. The CDR3, as DNA: TGTGCCAGCAGCCTTCGACAGGGGGGTGAGCAGTTCTTC.

The V gene is TRBV5-4, the J gene TRBJ1-6, with TRBD1 as a possible D gene (6 bases). The V and J ends lost 0 bases and 7 bases respectively, with 8 bases between them. Germline V gives CDR1 SGHNT, CDR2 YYREEE (reference sequence). The CDR3 has 14 amino acids. This CDR3 is CASSLEQGNSPLHF. The DNA for the CDR3 is TGTGCCAGCAGCTTGGAACAGGGAAATTCACCCCTCCACTTT.

In nucleotides, the CDR3 is TGTGCCAGCAATAGGGGACTCTATGGCTACACCTTC. Protein: CASNRGLYGYTF. V is TRBV28 and J is TRBJ1-2; D might be TRBD1 (5 bases). Germline V gene sequence: CDR1 MDHEN, CDR2 SYDVKM. Trimming stripped 7 bases from V and 4 bases from J, with 10 bases between. This CDR3 contains 12 residues.

J is TRBJ1-5 and V is TRBV18; 10 bases are shared with TRBD1. The J segment lost 4 bases and the V segment lost 5 bases, leaving 5 bases of the junction unmatched. The CDR3 extends over 15 amino acids. Germline CDR1 reads KGHSH; CDR2 reads LQKENI. The CDR3 reads CASSARQGANQPQHF. CDR3 coding DNA: TGTGCCAGCTCAGCCAGACAGGGGGCGAATCAGCCCCAGCATTTT.

This clone came up once. This rearrangement joins TRBV15 to TRBJ1-4; the D is unclear. This CDR3 contains 15 residues. V lost 4 bases and J lost 7, with 16 bases in between. Germline values: CDR1 LNHNV, CDR2 YYDKDF (reference sequence). The CDR3 bases are TGTGCCACCAGCACTTTCCTCGAAGGGAGTGAAAAACTGTTTTTT. Residues: CATSTFLEGSEKLFF.

V gene TRBV16 combines with J gene TRBJ2-7, with D hard to call. The CDR3 is 14 residues long. V lost 3 bases, J lost 4 bases, and 13 bases lay in between. CDR1 and CDR2 from the germline V gene are KGHSY and FQNENV. CDR3 protein: CASSHHLAPYEQYF. CDR3 bases: TGTGCCAGCAGCCATCACCTGGCCCCTTACGAGCAGTACTTC. Looking up the rest from reference TRBV16 and TRBJ2-7 gives the full variable domain: GEEVAQTPKHLVRGEGQKAKLYCAPIKGHSYVFWYQQVLKNEFKFLISFQNENVFDETGMPKERFSAKCLPNSPCSLEIQATKLEDSAVYFCASSHHLAPYEQYFGPGTRLTVT.

This chain connects TRBV19 to TRBJ2-1, with 12 bases matching TRBD2. The V gene end was trimmed by 2 bases and the J gene end by 7 bases; junction bases not matched to a gene: 6. The CDR3 is 16 residues long. CDR1 LNHDA and CDR2 SQIVND come from the germline V gene (reference sequence). As DNA, the CDR3 is TGTGCCAGTAGTATATCGACTAGCGGGAGTTGGAATGAGCAGTTCTTC. Translation gives CASSISTSGSWNEQFF.

This chain links TRBV6-1 with TRBJ2-5; 9 bases align to TRBD2. The length of the CDR3 is 15 residues. Germline assignment: CDR1 MNHNS and CDR2 SASEGT. Trimming cost V 3 bases and J 5 bases; bases outside gene matches: 7. The CDR3 spells CASSDVAGGRETQYF. Here the CDR3 DNA reads TGTGCCAGCAGTGATGTCGCGGGAGGGCGTGAGACCCAGTACTTC.

V gene TRBV4-1 combines with J gene TRBJ2-4; 11 nucleotides line up with TRBD2. This CDR3 region has 17 residues. Per the germline V gene, CDR1 is MGHRA and CDR2 is YSYEKL. The ends lost 4 bases at V and 1 base at J; junction bases unmatched: 6. CDR3 region: CASSPETSGAAKNIQYF. The CDR3 DNA sequence: TGCGCCAGCAGCCCCGAGACTAGCGGGGCGGCCAAAAACATTCAGTACTTC.

The rearrangement joins TRBV28 to TRBJ2-7, with unresolved D. From germline, CDR1 is MDHEN and CDR2 SYDVKM. V was clipped by 2 bases and J by 10 bases, with 12 bases between them. The CDR3 is made up of 12 amino acids. The CDR3 loop is CASSLQTEVQYF. The CDR3 coding sequence is TGTGCCAGCAGTTTACAGACCGAGGTACAGTACTTC. Together with reference TRBV28 and TRBJ2-7, the CDR3 gives the full variable domain: DVKVTQSSRYLVKRTGEKVFLECVQDMDHENMFWYRQDPGLGLRLIYFSYDVKMKEKGDIPEGYSVSREKKERFSLILESASTNQTSMYLCASSLQTEVQYFGPGTRLTVT.

The J gene is TRBJ1-2, the V gene TRBV14; the D gene is possibly TRBD1 (5 bases). The CDR3 consists of 13 residues. The germline gives CDR1 SGHDN, CDR2 FVKESK. Trimming took 1 base from V and 4 from J, leaving 7 bases between them. In DNA, the CDR3 is TGTGCCAGCAGCCAAGGACAGAGCTATGGCTACACCTTC. Translating it yields CASSQGQSYGYTF.

The rearrangement joins TRBV2 to TRBJ1-1; D is unclear. V lost 6 bases, J lost 1 base, and 6 bases lay in between. The germline V gene encodes CDR1 SNHLY and CDR2 FYNNEI. The CDR3 contains 12 residues. The DNA for the CDR3 is TGTGCCAGCAGCACAGCGAACACTGAAGCTTTCTTT. The encoded protein is CASSTANTEAFF.

This chain uses TRBV5-1 with TRBJ1-1; TRBD1 matches 8 bases. The CDR3 spans 15 residues. Trimming took 3 bases from V and 4 from J; bases not matched to a gene: 8. Germline lookup yields CDR1 SGHRS and CDR2 YFSETQ. Here the CDR3 reads CASSSLTGVTTEAFF. The CDR3 DNA follows: TGCGCCAGCAGCTCCTTGACAGGGGTGACCACTGAAGCTTTCTTT.

The chain joins TRBV27 to TRBJ2-7; the match to TRBD1 covers 9 bases. V shed 5 bases and J 6 bases; nucleotides not matched to a gene: 8. The CDR3 loop spans 14 amino acids. CDR1 is MNHEY, CDR2 SMNVEV, per germline (reference sequence). CDR3 sequence: CASSLTGGGGEQYF. DNA of the CDR3: TGTGCCAGCAGTCTAACAGGGGGCGGCGGCGAGCAGTACTTC.

The chain uses TRBV5-1 and TRBJ2-6, with a possible D match to TRBD1 (5 bases). The V gene lost 4 bases and the J gene lost 0 bases, with 14 bases spanning the gap. Germline CDR1 is SGHRS and CDR2 is YFSETQ. This CDR3 has 17 amino acids. CDR3 sequence: CASSTDRVSSGANVLTF. The CDR3 nucleotides are TGCGCCAGCAGCACCGACAGAGTCTCCTCTGGGGCCAACGTCCTGACTTTC.

This clone was recorded a few times. This chain uses TRBV29-1 with TRBJ2-7, with D perhaps matching TRBD1 (5 bases). V was clipped by 7 bases and J by 4 bases, with 11 bases between them. Germline CDR1 is SQVTM and CDR2 is ANQGSEA. The CDR3 is made up of 11 amino acids. The CDR3 DNA follows: TGCAGCGCTGCAGGGATTTACGAGCAGTACTTC. Its protein is CSAAGIYEQYF.

This clone was detected only once. The V and J genes are TRBV6-6 and TRBJ2-4; weak D call: TRBD2 (7 bases). The germline V and J ends were trimmed by 6 bases and 0 bases, with 15 bases remaining between them. The germline V gene has CDR1 MNHNY and CDR2 SVGAGI (reference sequence). This CDR3 has 16 amino acids. CDR3 amino acids: CASSPRGGLAKNIQYF. CDR3 sequence (DNA): TGTGCCAGCAGCCCTAGGGGGGGACTAGCCAAAAACATTCAGTACTTC.

This clone was observed a single time. The chain joins TRBV19 to TRBJ1-5, with D maybe TRBD1 (5 bases). V was trimmed by 6 bases and J by 0 bases, leaving 12 bases between them. The CDR3 contains 15 residues. Germline values: CDR1 LNHDA, CDR2 SQIVND (reference sequence). The CDR3 DNA reads as TGTGCCAGTAGGCCGACAGTATATAGCAATCAGCCCCAGCATTTT. This encodes CASRPTVYSNQPQHF.

The CDR3 is CASSLSAGAGANVLTF. The CDR3 region has the DNA TGTGCCAGCTCACTATCAGCGGGAGCTGGGGCCAACGTCCTGACTTTC. The chain employs TRBV18 and TRBJ2-6, with 8 nucleotides matching TRBD2. Germline CDR1 KGHSH, CDR2 LQKENI. The CDR3 sequence is 16 residues long. Trimming at V came to 4 bases and at J to 2 bases, leaving 4 bases not matched to a gene.

The rearrangement uses TRBV5-1 and TRBJ2-1, with TRBD2 as a possible D gene (5 bases). Trimming shortened V by 0 bases and J by 5 bases, and 9 bases separated the two germline ends. The length of the CDR3 is 14 residues. The germline V gene encodes CDR1 SGHRS and CDR2 YFSETQ. The CDR3 protein is CASSLGTSNNEQFF. The CDR3, as DNA: TGCGCCAGCAGCTTGGGCACTAGTAACAATGAGCAGTTCTTC.

The chain employs TRBV7-6 and TRBJ1-1; unclear D gene. This CDR3 comprises 12 residues. Germline values: CDR1 SGHVS, CDR2 FNYEAQ. V was pared by 5 bases and J by 2 bases, with 6 bases between. The CDR3 reads CASSAGNTEAFF. Written as DNA, the CDR3 is TGTGCCAGCAGCGCCGGTAACACTGAAGCTTTCTTT.

The genes are TRBV28 and TRBJ2-7; 8 nucleotides agree with TRBD2. Germline V gene data show CDR1 as MDHEN and CDR2 as SYDVKM. The CDR3 has 19 amino acids. The V gene end was trimmed by 6 bases and the J gene end by 0 bases; junction bases not matched to a gene: 19. In nucleotides, the CDR3 is TGTGCCAGCAGGAACGCACTAGCGGCATTGCCTTCGAGCTCCTACGAGCAGTACTTC. This gives the protein CASRNALAALPSSSYEQYF.